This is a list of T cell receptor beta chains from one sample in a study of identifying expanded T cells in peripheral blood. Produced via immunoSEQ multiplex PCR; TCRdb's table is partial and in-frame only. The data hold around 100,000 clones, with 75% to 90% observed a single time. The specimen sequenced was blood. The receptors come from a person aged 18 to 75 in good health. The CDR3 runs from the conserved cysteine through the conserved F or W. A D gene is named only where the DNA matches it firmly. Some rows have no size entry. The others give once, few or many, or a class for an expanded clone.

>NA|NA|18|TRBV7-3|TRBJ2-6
CASSPTLGPVSLANVLTF
TGTGCCAGCAGCCCAACGTTGGGACCGGTCTCTTTGGCCAACGTCCTGACTTTC
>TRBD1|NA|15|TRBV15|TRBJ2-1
CATSRVGGQRNEQFF
TGTGCCACCAGCAGAGTAGGGGGACAGCGCAATGAGCAGTTCTTC
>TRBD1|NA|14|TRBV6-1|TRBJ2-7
CASRRQGDSYEQYF
TGTGCCAGCAGAAGACAGGGGGACTCCTACGAGCAGTACTTC
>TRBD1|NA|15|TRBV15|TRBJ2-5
CATRVGTGHQETQYF
TGTGCCACCAGGGTCGGGACAGGGCATCAAGAGACCCAGTACTTC
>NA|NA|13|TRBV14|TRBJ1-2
CASRPNSIYGYTF
TGTGCCAGCAGACCCAACAGTATCTATGGCTACACCTTC
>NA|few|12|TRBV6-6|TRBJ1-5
CASSPAAQAQHF
TGTGCCAGCTCGCCGGCCGCTCAGGCCCAGCATTTT
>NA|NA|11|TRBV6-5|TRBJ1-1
CASMANTEAFF
TGTGCCAGCATGGCTAACACTGAAGCTTTCTTT
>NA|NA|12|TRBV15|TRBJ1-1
CATSVGTEEAFF
TGTGCCACCAGTGTAGGGACGGAGGAAGCTTTCTTT
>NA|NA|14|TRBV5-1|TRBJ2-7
CASSLAADSYEQYF
TGCGCCAGCAGCTTGGCCGCAGACTCCTACGAGCAGTACTTC
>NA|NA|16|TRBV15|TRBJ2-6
CATSRDGGGWANVLTF
TGTGCCACCAGCAGAGACGGGGGCGGCTGGGCCAACGTCCTGACTTTC